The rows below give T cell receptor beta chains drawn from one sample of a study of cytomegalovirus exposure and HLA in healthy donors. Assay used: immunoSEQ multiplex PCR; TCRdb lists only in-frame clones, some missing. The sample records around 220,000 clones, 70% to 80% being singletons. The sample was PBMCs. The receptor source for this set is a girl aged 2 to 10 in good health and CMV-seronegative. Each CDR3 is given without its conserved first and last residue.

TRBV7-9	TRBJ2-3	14	ASSLRFDRGRVTQY
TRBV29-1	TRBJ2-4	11	SVEAGGANIQY
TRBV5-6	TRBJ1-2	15	ASSRTGQGNINYGYT
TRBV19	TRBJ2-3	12	ASSPRLAADTQY
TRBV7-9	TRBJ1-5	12	ASSPSLGDQPQH
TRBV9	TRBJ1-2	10	ASSGLNYGYT
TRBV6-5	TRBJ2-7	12	ASSYSTGAYEQY
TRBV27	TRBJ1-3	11	ASSVDRGNTIY
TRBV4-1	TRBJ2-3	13	ASSRAYTSTDTQY
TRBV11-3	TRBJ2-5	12	ASSLEGGDPVQY
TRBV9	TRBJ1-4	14	ASSPGHTGGDEKLF
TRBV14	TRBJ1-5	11	ASSRDRNQPQH
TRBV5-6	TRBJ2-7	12	ASSFDRASYEQY
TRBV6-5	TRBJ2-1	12	ASSYSTQGNEQF
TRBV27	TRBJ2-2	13	ASSPLDRRYEELF
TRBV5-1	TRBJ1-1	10	ASSLAGSEAF
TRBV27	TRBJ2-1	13	ASSFPGRAYNEQF
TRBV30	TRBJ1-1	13	AWSHESSYGGIAF
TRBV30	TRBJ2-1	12	AWNRLAGMNEQF
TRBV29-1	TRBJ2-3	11	SVFPAGRDTQY
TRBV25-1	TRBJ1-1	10	ASMGGGTEAF
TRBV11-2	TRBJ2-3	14	ASSLDRLAGVDTQY
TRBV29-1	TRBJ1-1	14	SVEGAGGSMNTEAF
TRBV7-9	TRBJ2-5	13	ASSFSQGSQETQY
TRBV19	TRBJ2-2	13	ASNPVREGTGELF
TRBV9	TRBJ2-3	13	ASSFSGGGTDTQY
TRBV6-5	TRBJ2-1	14	ASSYSGASSYNEQF
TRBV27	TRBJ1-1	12	ASSFGGGGTEAF
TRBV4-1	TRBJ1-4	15	ASSQVLTGTSNEKLF
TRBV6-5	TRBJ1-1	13	ASRRNTHSGEGAF
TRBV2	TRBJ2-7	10	ASSDSGYEQY
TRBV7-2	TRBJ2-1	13	ASSPWGEGFNEQF
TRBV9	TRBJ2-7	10	ASSPSSYEQY
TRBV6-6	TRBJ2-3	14	ASRHPLGGGTDTQY
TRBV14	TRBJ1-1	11	ASSQWRRTEAF
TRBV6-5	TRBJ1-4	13	ASSYAMRGIEKLF
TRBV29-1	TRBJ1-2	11	SVDLGTGPGYT
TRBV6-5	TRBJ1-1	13	ASRWTGRGNTEAF
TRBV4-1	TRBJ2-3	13	ASSQAGSGADTQY
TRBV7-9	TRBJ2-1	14	ASRLAGGPKVNEQF
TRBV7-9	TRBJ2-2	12	ASSLGARGGELF
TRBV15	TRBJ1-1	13	ATSDTRTGLPEAF
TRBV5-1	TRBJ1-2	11	ASSSDRGGGYT
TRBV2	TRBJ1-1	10	ASTFKNTEAF
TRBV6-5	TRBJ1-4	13	ASSYGTGVVEKLF
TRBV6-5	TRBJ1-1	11	ASLNRVYTEAF
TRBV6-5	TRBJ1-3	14	ASSYSTGTAGNTIY
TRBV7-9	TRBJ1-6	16	ASSLGGQARSYNSPLH
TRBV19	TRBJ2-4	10	ASSGGFNIQY
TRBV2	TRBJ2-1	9	ASGQSNEQF
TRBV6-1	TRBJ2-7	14	ASSEAPPGVSGEQY
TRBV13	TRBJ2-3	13	ASSYRERGTDTQY
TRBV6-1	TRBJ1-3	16	ASSEAANRHIGGNTIY
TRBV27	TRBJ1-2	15	ASSAATGVEFGDGYT